The 23 T cell receptor beta chains in this list originate from one sample, sequenced in a study of tumor-infiltrating lymphocytes in primary liver carcinoma. Unsorted bulk tissue of roughly 18-31 mg yielded co-extracted RNA and DNA. The investigators made TCR beta cDNA from roughly 460 ng total RNA, using a constant-region primer. Researchers made the TCR beta libraries by running three nested multiplex PCR rounds with slightly modified ARM-PCR. The opening two PCR rounds, around 11 cycles each, paired TRBV1-TRBV30 forward primers with a C-beta reverse primer. TCRdb itself ran the multiplex PCR reads through MiXCR, one entry per CDR3 protein. Seen here are 100,000 or so distinct CDR3 sequences, approximately 70% observed once, and the top ten hold 12%. Sequencing input: liver tumor tissue from sampling region 2. The subset is: tumor region T2, inferior pole. The receptors were sampled from a woman aged 60-70 years with primary liver carcinoma and hepatitis B virus infection.

This clonotype was detected ten times or more. CDR3 nucleotide sequence: TGCGCCAGCAGGGAAGACAATGCCCAGCCCCAGCATTTT. Translation gives CASREDNAQPQHF. V and J are TRBV5-1 and TRBJ1-5; no firm D call. This CDR3 comprises 13 residues. Germline lookup yields CDR1 SGHRS and CDR2 YFSETQ. Trimming took 5 bases from V and 7 from J, leaving 13 bases between them.

About this clonotype itself: An end of the junction differs from the germline gene, which may be a read error. The chain carries TRBV29-1 and TRBJ1-1; TRBD1 agrees at 10 bases. This CDR3 is built from 15 residues. Germline V gene sequence: CDR1 SQVTM, CDR2 ANQGSEA. The CDR3 here is CSVGGTGVGNTEAFF. The CDR3 region has the DNA TGCAGCGTGGGCGGGACAGGGGTGGGGAACACAGAAGCTTTCTTT.

About this clonotype: One junction end does not reproduce the germline sequence, and a read error may be involved. This chain links TRBV12-3 or TRBV12-4 with TRBJ2-1; 11 positions agree with TRBD2. This CDR3 spans 16 amino acids. DNA of the CDR3: TGTACCAGCAGTCAATCCGGGACTAGCGGTAACAATGAGCAATTCTTC. This gives the protein CTSSQSGTSGNNEQFF.

This clonotype is a singleton in its sample. No conserved phenylalanine or tryptophan is present at the end of the CDR3, so a read error is the likely explanation. The V and J genes are TRBV12-3 or TRBV12-4 and TRBJ2-1; TRBD1 matches 10 bases. The CDR3 runs 12 residues. CDR3 residues: CASRQGATEQFI. CDR3 bases: TGTGCGAGCAGACAGGGGGCAACTGAGCAGTTCATC.

This clonotype was observed many times. This chain links TRBV29-1 with TRBJ2-1; 7 bases align to TRBD2. Germline CDR1 and CDR2: SQVTM and ANQGSEA. The V segment lost 5 bases and the J segment 5 bases; nucleotides outside the gene matches: 9. The CDR3 is made up of 14 amino acids. The CDR3 loop is CSVFFGGRDNEQFF. For the CDR3, the DNA is TGCAGCGTTTTTTTTGGGGGGAGGGACAATGAGCAGTTCTTC.

Remarks on this clonotype: Mismatch with germline at one junction end may stem from a read error. The V and J genes are TRBV11-2 and TRBJ2-3, with a possible D match to TRBD2 (5 bases). The CDR3 loop spans 15 amino acids. The germline gives CDR1 SGHAT, CDR2 FQNNGV. The CDR3 spells CASSPGLASPDKQYF. The CDR3 nucleotides are TGTGCCAGCAGCCCTGGACTTGCGAGCCCAGATAAGCAGTATTTT.

In its sample, this clonotype was seen many times. The genes are TRBV4-1 and TRBJ1-2, with a weak D call TRBD1 (5 bases). The CDR3 sequence is 11 residues long. Per the germline V gene, CDR1 is MGHRA and CDR2 is YSYEKL. The CDR3 loop reads CPIERGYGYTF. Here the CDR3 DNA reads TGCCCCATTGAGCGGGGGTATGGCTACACCTTC.

As concerns this clonotype: A junction end diverges from the germline sequence, so it may reflect a read error. The chain combines TRBV11-2 with TRBJ1-2; maybe TRBD1 (6 bases). CDR1 and CDR2 (germline): SGHAT, FQNNGV. CDR3 length: 16 residues. The CDR3 DNA reads as TGTACCAGAAGCTTAAGAGATACAGGGCCCTGTTATGGCTACACCTTC. It translates to CTRSLRDTGPCYGYTF.

This clonotype has at least ten counts. This rearrangement joins TRBV5-1 to TRBJ2-5; the D is unclear. This CDR3 has 14 amino acids. V lost 6 bases to trimming and J lost 5 bases, with 17 bases between them. In germline, CDR1 is SGHRS, CDR2 YFSETQ. The CDR3 region has the DNA TGCGCCAGCACCCCGGACGGACGAGCGGAGACCCAGTACTTC. It is translated as CASTPDGRAETQYF.

This clonotype was seen a handful of times. It may be a read error: a sequence one base away is much more abundant. This chain joins TRBV4-1 and TRBJ2-5, with 13 nucleotides matching TRBD2. This CDR3 comprises 17 residues. Germline CDR1 is MGHRA and CDR2 is YSYEKL. This CDR3 reads CASSLGLAGATQETHYF. The CDR3 bases are TGCGCCAGCAGCCTCGGACTAGCGGGAGCCACTCAAGAGACCCATTACTTC.

This chain uses TRBV21-1 with TRBJ2-5; TRBD2, the D gene given by the table, was not confirmed from the DNA. TRBV21-1 is a known pseudogene. This CDR3 region has 18 residues. CDR3 coding DNA: TGTGCCAGCAGCAAAGACGTTTCGGGACTAATAAAAAAAGAGACCCAGTACTTC. Protein product: CASSKDVSGLIKKETQYF.

This clonotype was detected only a few times. The conserved phenylalanine or tryptophan normally closing the CDR3 is absent here, so this likely arose from a read error. The DNA is left out, because the CDR3 cannot be placed on it with certainty; the CDR3 is given as TCRdb lists it. J is TRBJ2-7 and V is TRBV7-9; the listed D gene, TRBD1, was not tested against the DNA. Germline V gives CDR1 SEHNR, CDR2 FQNEAQ (reference sequence). Both ends counted, the CDR3 spans 11 residues. The CDR3 sequence is CASSPLSEQYL.

This clonotype was recorded at least ten times. The V gene is TRBV7-9, the J gene TRBJ2-1; 11 bases line up with TRBD2. The V gene end was trimmed by 5 bases and the J gene end by 1 base; junction bases not matched to a gene: 4. The CDR3 is 16 residues long. Germline assignment: CDR1 SEHNR and CDR2 FQNEAQ (reference sequence). The CDR3 sequence: CASSPRLAGSYNEQFF. The DNA for the CDR3 is TGTGCCAGCAGCCCAAGACTAGCGGGATCCTACAATGAGCAGTTCTTC.

The chain links TRBV14 to TRBJ2-1; 9 bases are a match to TRBD1. The junction had 23 bases not matched to a gene; V was cut back by 5 bases and J by 15 bases. CDR3 length equals 17 residues. The germline V gene encodes CDR1 SGHDN and CDR2 FVKESK. CDR3 protein: CASSEGQGVRYYNEGFF. CDR3 sequence (DNA): TGTGCCAGCAGCGAGGGACAGGGCGTAAGATATTACAATGAGGGGTTCTTC.

The chain carries TRBV5-1 and TRBJ2-1; D perhaps matches TRBD1 (6 bases). The CDR3 is 14 amino acids. Germline V CDR1 and CDR2: SGHRS, YFSETQ. Deletions cut 4 bases from V and 4 bases from J, with 12 bases between. Here the CDR3 DNA reads TGCGCCAGCAGCATTATGGGGGCTTACAATGAGCAGTTCTTC. The encoded protein is CASSIMGAYNEQFF.

About this clonotype itself: Just one base apart from a much larger clone, this may be a read error. The chain couples TRBV5-4 to TRBJ1-2; D gene unclear. The CDR3 spans 15 residues. V lost 3 bases and J 1 base, leaving 13 bases between the germline ends. In germline, CDR1 is SGHNT, CDR2 YYREEE (reference sequence). The chain's CDR3 is CASSSGRNLNYGYTF. Here the CDR3 DNA reads TGTGCCAGCAGCTCCGGGAGAAACCTTAACTATGGCTACACCTTC.

This clonotype showed up just once. The gene calls are TRBV29-1 and TRBJ2-7; 9 bases are shared with TRBD2. The CDR3 contains 13 residues. Germline lookup yields CDR1 SQVTM and CDR2 ANQGSEA. Trimming took 6 bases from V and 6 from J; bases not matched to a gene: 9. This CDR3 is CSVGGTSSSEQYF. The CDR3 nucleotides are TGCAGCGTGGGGGGGACTAGCAGCAGCGAGCAGTACTTC.

Comment on this clonotype: The junction departs from germline at one end; a sequencing error may be responsible. The gene calls are TRBV11-2 and TRBJ2-1; D remains unclear. Germline V gives CDR1 SGHAT, CDR2 FQNNGV. The CDR3 sequence is 16 residues long. The CDR3 region has the DNA TGTGACAGCAGTTTAGGAATGGGAATGCCCTACAATGAGCAGTTCTTC. Translated: CDSSLGMGMPYNEQFF.

About this clonotype: Since no conserved phenylalanine or tryptophan closes the CDR3, a read error is the likely cause. It is unclear where the CDR3 begins or ends on the DNA, so no DNA is shown, and the CDR3 is as TCRdb lists it. The rearrangement uses TRBV11-3 and TRBJ2-1; the tabulated D call, TRBD2, remains unverified against the DNA. Germline V gene data show CDR1 as SGHNT and CDR2 as YENEEA. With termini counted, the CDR3 has 15 amino acids. CDR3 protein: CATSLGTSGKLEQSS.

As for this clonotype: A read error may be the cause here, since a much bigger clone is one base away. The final CDR3 position lacks the conserved phenylalanine or tryptophan, pointing to a likely read error. The CDR3 loop reads CASSYGRGKGNTIYL. The CDR3 bases are TGTGCCAGCAGTTACGGCAGGGGAAAGGGAAACACCATATATCTT. The rearrangement uses TRBV6-5 and TRBJ1-3, with D possibly being TRBD1 (6 bases). The V gene's germline CDR1 is MNHEY and CDR2 SVGAGI. The ends were cut back, 2 bases at V and 4 bases at J, with 12 bases in the middle. The CDR3 is 15 amino acids.

The chain joins TRBV5-1 to TRBJ2-1, with TRBD2 identical over 9 bases. CDR3 length: 14 amino acids. J was trimmed by 10 bases and V by 2 bases; bases with no gene match: 7. The germline CDR1 and CDR2 sequences are SGHRS and YFSETQ. This CDR3 is CASSFSGSTKEQFF. CDR3 nucleotide sequence: TGCGCCAGCAGCTTTAGCGGGAGTACGAAAGAGCAGTTCTTC. Looking up the rest from reference TRBV5-1 and TRBJ2-1 gives the full variable domain: KAGVTQTPRYLIKTRGQQVTLSCSPISGHRSVSWYQQTPGQGLQFLFEYFSETQRNKGNFPGRFSGRQFSNSRSEMNVSTLELGDSALYLCASSFSGSTKEQFFGPGTRLTVL.

The genes are TRBV12-3 or TRBV12-4 and TRBJ2-5; 14 bases match TRBD2. This CDR3 is built from 17 residues. J gave up 10 bases and V 10 bases, and 20 bases lay outside the gene matches. The CDR3 nucleotides read TGTGCCACCAGAAGACTAGCGGGAGGGCCAGGGGTAGAAGACCAGTACTTC. Protein sequence: CATRRLAGGPGVEDQYF.

This clonotype was found many times. The chain has TRBV11-2 and TRBJ2-5; 7 positions agree with TRBD2. CDR3 length: 16 amino acids. Germline values: CDR1 SGHAT, CDR2 FQNNGV. V shed 5 bases, J shed 5 bases, and the junction held 14 bases outside the gene matches. The CDR3 is CASSRGLAGGVETQYF. CDR3 bases: TGTGCCAGCAGCCGGGGATTAGCGGGTGGGGTTGAGACCCAGTACTTC.